This T cell receptor beta chain was identified in a study of T cell repertoires in cytomegalovirus infection. Study details: Recently identified HLA-C-restricted CMV epitopes were used, and well-studied HLA-B-restricted CMV epitopes were used as well. Public TCR beta signatures marked donors with CMV infection and the matching HLA.

This clonotype came up a few times. Its antigen is as yet unknown. One entry per CDR3 protein results from TCRdb running MiXCR on the reads. The sample has about 740,000 distinct CDR3 sequences; around 32% are singletons. V lost 3 bases, J lost 4 bases, and 7 bases stayed unmatched. The CDR3 length is 16 residues. In germline, CDR1 is DFQATT, CDR2 SNEGSKA (reference sequence). Study-wide findings and caveats: Clonotype analysis showed dominance of the ex vivo response by HLA-C-restricted CMV-specific TCR beta clonotypes. Identification of carriers of CMV plus the relevant HLA was achieved through cumulative public TCR beta family frequency.

This material consisted of cultured PBMCs, taken from culture after CMV antigen stimulation. This chain uses TRBV20-1 with TRBJ2-1; 12 bases are shared with TRBD2. This TCR was recovered from a human donor in good health (CMV status not recorded). Some clones in this sample may be carry-over from other donors' samples. CDR3 region: CSASEPLAGGYNEQFF. CDR3 bases: TGCAGTGCTAGCGAACCCCTAGCGGGGGGGTACAATGAGCAGTTCTTC.